The T cell receptor beta chain described here comes from a study of blood T cell repertoires in COVID-19. Study-level background: Sources were T cells, B-cell-depleted T cells, or PBMCs; the material itself was cDNA or gDNA.

This CDR3 has 15 residues. Germline V gene data show CDR1 as SGHTA and CDR2 as FQGNSA. V gave up 1 base and J gave up 6 bases; unmatched junction bases: 8. In the authors' workflow: Amplifying reference gene primers gave estimates of nucleated cell counts. The data were produced by immunoSEQ multiplex PCR, yet TCRdb's version contains in-frame clones alone and is incomplete. V and J calls and clone size are those listed in that table; D and trimming were worked out from the DNA. The sample records 200,000 to 300,000 clones, about 90% being singletons. The sequenced sample was peripheral blood. The chain carries TRBV7-2 and TRBJ2-7; 8 bases are shared with TRBD1. The receptor comes from a woman aged 45-65 years with acute or convalescent COVID-19. CDR3 sequence (DNA): TGTGCCAGCAGCTTAGGGACAGGGCTTCCTGGCGAGCAGTACTTC. This translates into CASSLGTGLPGEQYF.